The clone carrying this T cell receptor (beta chain) was detected once. Stated treatment: oral pan-JAK inhibitor, 5-10 mg twice daily. Reverse transcription of extracted RNA yielded cDNA, which provided the sequencing template. Assay: immunoSEQ multiplex PCR; the TCRdb copy retains only in-frame clones and omits some. The sample includes under 300,000 clones, 60% of them seen just once. The data were obtained in a study of CD8+ T cells in alopecia areata. Study background: Disease severity was quantified as SALT score of affected scalp area.

The germline V and J ends were trimmed by 4 bases and 7 bases, with 9 bases remaining between them. This CDR3 is 11 amino acids long. Germline CDR1 reads SQVTM; CDR2 reads ANQGSEA. The chain has TRBV29-1 and TRBJ2-3; D remains ambiguous. Source: CD4+ T cells sorted from blood, taken around week 53, from a patient treated with tofacitinib. The clonotype was recovered from a human donor with alopecia areata. CDR3 in DNA: TGCAGCGTTGGGCAGTCAAATACGCAGTATTTT. Protein: CSVGQSNTQYF.